This T cell receptor (beta chain) comes out of a study of shared clonotypes between healthy human individuals. This clone came up many times. Its antigen is currently unknown. Profiled with immunoSEQ multiplex PCR; TCRdb holds only in-frame clones, not every one. The sample consists of fewer than 600,000 clones, 79% of them appearing once. Donors, healthy HIV-negative adults, lacked recent acute infections or vaccinations. The CDR3 is made up of 16 amino acids. Germline-derived CDR1 and CDR2 are PRHDT and FYEKMQ (reference sequence). The germline V and J ends were trimmed by 4 bases and 5 bases, with 20 bases remaining between them. General study results and limits: The authors sampled blood alone, and tissue repertoires likely differ. Deeper or shallower sequencing was expected to change how clonotypes are shared among donors.

The sample taken for sequencing was PBMCs. The chain recombines TRBV13 with TRBJ1-1; D perhaps matches TRBD1 (5 bases). This TCR was sampled from a woman in her 40s in good health. Some clones in this sample may be carry-over from other donors' samples. This CDR3 reads CASSSGLHNGGTEAFF. The CDR3, as DNA: TGTGCCAGCAGCTCGGGCCTTCATAACGGGGGGACTGAAGCTTTCTTT.